The T cell receptor beta chain under discussion was sequenced for a study of blood T cell repertoires in COVID-19. Study-level background: Acute and convalescent COVID-19 samples came from the United States, Italy and Spain. Sample material is recorded as cDNA or gDNA derived from T cells, B-cell-depleted T cells, or PBMCs.

Authors' analysis steps: Using reference gene primer amplification, nucleated cell counts were estimated. TCRdb's table, derived via immunoSEQ multiplex PCR, lists solely in-frame clones and lacks some. The V and J calls and the clone size are those of that table, but D and trimming were determined from the DNA. In the table there are 210,000 or so clones, 65% to 90% of which are singletons. In its sample, this clone was seen many times. V lost 0 bases, J lost 6 bases, and 11 bases stayed unmatched. The CDR3 sequence is 18 residues long. Germline V gene lookup returns CDR1 SGDLS and CDR2 YYNGEE. Sequenced: peripheral blood. The TCR was taken from a man between 45 and 60 years old with acute or convalescent COVID-19. V is TRBV9 and J is TRBJ2-2; 10 bases are shared with TRBD2. Here the CDR3 DNA reads TGTGCCAGCAGCGTAGTAGGCCAGCGGGGGGGCCTCCCCGGGGAGCTGTTTTTT. It is translated as CASSVVGQRGGLPGELFF.